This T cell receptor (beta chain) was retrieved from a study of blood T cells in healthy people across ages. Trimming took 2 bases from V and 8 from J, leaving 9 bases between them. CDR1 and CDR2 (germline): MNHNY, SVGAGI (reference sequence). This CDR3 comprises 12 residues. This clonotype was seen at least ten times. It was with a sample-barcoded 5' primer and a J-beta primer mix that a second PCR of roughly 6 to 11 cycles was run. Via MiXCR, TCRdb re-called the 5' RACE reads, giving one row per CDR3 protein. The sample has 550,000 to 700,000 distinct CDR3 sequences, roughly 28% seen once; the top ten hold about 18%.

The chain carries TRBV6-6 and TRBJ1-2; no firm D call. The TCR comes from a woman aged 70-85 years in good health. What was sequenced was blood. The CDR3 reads CASSYTLGGYTF. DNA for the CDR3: TGTGCCAGCAGTTACACTCTGGGAGGCTACACCTTC.